This record covers a single T cell receptor (beta chain). The data belong to a study of blood T cell repertoires in COVID-19. Turning to the study itself: Donors in the United States, Italy and Spain gave samples during acute or convalescent COVID-19. In each case, the material was cDNA or gDNA derived from T cells, B-cell-depleted T cells, or PBMCs.

V lost 3 bases, J lost 5 bases, and 13 bases lay in between. Germline CDR1 MNHEY, CDR2 SMNVEV (reference sequence). This CDR3 has 14 amino acids. The authors' processing: Cell counts per sample came from amplifying reference gene primers. Sequencing was performed with immunoSEQ multiplex PCR; in TCRdb, only in-frame clones are kept and a portion is missing. V, J and clone size are those of that table, while D and trimming were read from the DNA. In the table there are some 530,000 clones, approximately 83% of which are singletons. The sequenced material came from peripheral blood. This sequence originates from a human donor in a cohort sampled during active COVID-19. This rearrangement joins TRBV27 to TRBJ1-2; tentatively, D is TRBD1 (5 bases). This CDR3 reads CASSFQGGWYGYTF. DNA for the CDR3: TGTGCCAGCAGTTTTCAGGGAGGTTGGTATGGCTACACCTTC.